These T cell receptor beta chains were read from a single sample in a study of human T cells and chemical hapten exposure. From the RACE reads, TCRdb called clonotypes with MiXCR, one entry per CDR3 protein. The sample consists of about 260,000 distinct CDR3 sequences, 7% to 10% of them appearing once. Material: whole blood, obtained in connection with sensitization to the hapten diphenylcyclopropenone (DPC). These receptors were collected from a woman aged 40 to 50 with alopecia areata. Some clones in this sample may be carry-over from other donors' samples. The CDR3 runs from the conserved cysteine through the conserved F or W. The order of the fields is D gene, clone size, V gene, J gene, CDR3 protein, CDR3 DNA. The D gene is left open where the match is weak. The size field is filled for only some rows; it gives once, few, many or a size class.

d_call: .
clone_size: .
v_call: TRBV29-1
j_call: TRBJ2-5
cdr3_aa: CSVDAWQETQYF
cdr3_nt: TGCAGCGTTGATGCCTGGCAAGAGACCCAGTACTTC

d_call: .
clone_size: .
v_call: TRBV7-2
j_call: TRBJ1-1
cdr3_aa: CASSLIRGRETEAFF
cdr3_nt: TGTGCCAGCAGCTTAATTCGGGGCAGGGAGACTGAAGCTTTCTTT

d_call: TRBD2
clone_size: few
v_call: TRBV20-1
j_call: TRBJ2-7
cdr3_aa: CSAGTSGRNHEQYF
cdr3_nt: TGCAGTGCGGGGACTAGCGGGAGGAACCACGAGCAGTACTTC

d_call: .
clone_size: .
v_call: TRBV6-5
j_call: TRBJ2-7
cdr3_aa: CASSYSRTRGEQYF
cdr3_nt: TGTGCCAGCAGTTACTCTCGGACACGGGGCGAGCAGTACTTC

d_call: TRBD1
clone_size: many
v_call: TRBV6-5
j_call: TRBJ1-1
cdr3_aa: CASSQVLTTGGTEAFF
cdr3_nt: TGTGCCAGCAGTCAGGTCCTGACTACAGGGGGCACTGAAGCTTTCTTT

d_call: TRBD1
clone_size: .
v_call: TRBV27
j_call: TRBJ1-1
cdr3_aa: CASTQGPGQGKMNTEAFF
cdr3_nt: TGTGCCAGCACTCAAGGTCCGGGACAGGGGAAAATGAACACTGAAGCTTTCTTT

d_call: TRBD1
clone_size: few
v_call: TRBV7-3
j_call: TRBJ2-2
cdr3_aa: CASSPLGQAELFF
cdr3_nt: TGTGCCAGCAGCCCTCTCGGACAGGCGGAGCTGTTTTTT

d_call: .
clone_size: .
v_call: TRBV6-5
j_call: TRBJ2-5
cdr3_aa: CASSYGRGKETQYF
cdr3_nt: TGTGCCAGCAGTTATGGGAGAGGGAAAGAGACCCAGTACTTC

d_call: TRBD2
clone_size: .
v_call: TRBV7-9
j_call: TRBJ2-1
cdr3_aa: CASSITSGSNPNF
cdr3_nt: TGTGCCAGCAGCATAACTAGCGGGAGTAACCCTAACTTC

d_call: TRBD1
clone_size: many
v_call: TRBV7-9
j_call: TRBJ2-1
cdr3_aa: CASSPEGQGRTSEQFF
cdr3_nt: TGTGCCAGCAGCCCGGAAGGACAGGGCAGGACTTCTGAGCAGTTCTTC

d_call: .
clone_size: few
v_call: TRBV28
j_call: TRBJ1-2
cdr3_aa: CASSRGPGGYGYTF
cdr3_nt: TGTGCCAGCAGCCGTGGACCTGGCGGCTATGGCTACACCTTC

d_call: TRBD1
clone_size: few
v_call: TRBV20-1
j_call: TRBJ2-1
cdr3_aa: CSADPGQLNEQFF
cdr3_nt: TGCAGTGCAGACCCGGGACAGTTGAATGAGCAGTTCTTC

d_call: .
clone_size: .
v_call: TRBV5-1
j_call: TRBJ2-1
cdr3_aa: CASSPGRRDEQFF
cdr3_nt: TGCGCCAGCAGCCCCGGCCGGAGGGATGAGCAGTTCTTC

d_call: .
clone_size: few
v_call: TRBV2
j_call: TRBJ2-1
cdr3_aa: CASSDLGQGSNEQFF
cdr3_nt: TGTGCCAGCAGTGATTTGGGGCAGGGGTCCAATGAGCAGTTCTTC

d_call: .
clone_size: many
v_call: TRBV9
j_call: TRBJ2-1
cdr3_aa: CASSVGVYNEQFF
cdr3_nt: TGTGCCAGCAGCGTAGGGGTTTACAATGAGCAGTTCTTC

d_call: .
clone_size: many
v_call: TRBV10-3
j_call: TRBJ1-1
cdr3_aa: CAISEMAAANTEAFF
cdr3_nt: TGTGCCATCAGTGAAATGGCAGCTGCTAACACTGAAGCTTTCTTT

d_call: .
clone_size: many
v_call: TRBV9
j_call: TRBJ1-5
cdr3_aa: CASSVGDNQPQHF
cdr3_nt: TGTGCCAGCAGCGTAGGGGACAATCAGCCCCAGCATTTT

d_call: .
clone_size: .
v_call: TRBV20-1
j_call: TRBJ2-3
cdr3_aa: CSFRVSQITQYF
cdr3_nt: TGCAGCTTTAGGGTTTCACAGATAACGCAGTATTTT

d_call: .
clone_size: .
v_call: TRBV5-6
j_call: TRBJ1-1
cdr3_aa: CASSPPTPGPEAFF
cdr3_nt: TGTGCCAGCAGCCCCCCAACACCGGGGCCTGAAGCTTTCTTT

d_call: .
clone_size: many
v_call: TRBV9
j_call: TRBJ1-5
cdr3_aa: CASSAGGSNQPQHF
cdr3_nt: TGTGCCAGCAGCGCGGGGGGTAGCAATCAGCCCCAGCATTTT

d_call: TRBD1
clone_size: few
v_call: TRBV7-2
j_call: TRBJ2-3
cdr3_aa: CASSPSTGSFTDTQYF
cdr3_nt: TGTGCCAGCAGCCCCTCGACAGGGTCATTCACAGATACGCAGTATTTT

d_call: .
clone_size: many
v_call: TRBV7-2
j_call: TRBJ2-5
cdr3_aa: CASSLVRAGETQYF
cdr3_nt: TGTGCCAGCAGCTTAGTCCGGGCTGGAGAGACCCAGTACTTC

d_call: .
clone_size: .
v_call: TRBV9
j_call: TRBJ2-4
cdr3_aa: CASSSSPGQIQYF
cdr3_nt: TGTGCCAGCAGCTCCTCCCCCGGACAGATTCAGTACTTC